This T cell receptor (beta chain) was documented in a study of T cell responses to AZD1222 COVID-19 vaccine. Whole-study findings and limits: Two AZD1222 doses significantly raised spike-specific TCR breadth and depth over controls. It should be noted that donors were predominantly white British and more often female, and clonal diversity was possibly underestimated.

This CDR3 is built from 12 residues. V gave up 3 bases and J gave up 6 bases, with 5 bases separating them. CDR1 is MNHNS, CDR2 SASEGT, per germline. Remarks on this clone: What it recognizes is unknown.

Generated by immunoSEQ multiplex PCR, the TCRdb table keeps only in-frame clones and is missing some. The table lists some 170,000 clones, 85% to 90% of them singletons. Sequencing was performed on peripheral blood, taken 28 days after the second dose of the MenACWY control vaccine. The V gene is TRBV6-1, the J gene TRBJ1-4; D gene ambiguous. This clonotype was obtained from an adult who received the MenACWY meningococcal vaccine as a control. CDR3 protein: CASSERDEKLFF. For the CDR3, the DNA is TGTGCCAGCAGTGAGCGGGATGAAAAACTGTTTTTT.